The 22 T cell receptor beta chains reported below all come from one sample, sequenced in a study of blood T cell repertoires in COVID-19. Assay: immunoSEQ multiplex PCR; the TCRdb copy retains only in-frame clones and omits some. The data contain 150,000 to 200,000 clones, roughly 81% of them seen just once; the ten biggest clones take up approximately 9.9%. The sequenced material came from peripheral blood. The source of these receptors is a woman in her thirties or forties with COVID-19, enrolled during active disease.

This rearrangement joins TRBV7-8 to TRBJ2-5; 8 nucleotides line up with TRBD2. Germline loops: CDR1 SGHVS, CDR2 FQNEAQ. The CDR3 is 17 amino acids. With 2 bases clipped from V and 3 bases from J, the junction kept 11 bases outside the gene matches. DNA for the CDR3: TGTGCCAGCAGCTTATTCTTGGCGGGGGGCCTTGAAGAGACCCAGTACTTC. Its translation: CASSLFLAGGLEETQYF.

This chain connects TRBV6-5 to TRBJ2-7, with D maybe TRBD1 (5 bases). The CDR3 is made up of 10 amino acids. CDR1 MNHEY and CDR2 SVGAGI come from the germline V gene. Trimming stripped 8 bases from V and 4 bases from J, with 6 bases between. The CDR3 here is CASGAYEQYV. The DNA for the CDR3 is TGTGCCAGCGGGGCGTACGAGCAGTACGTC.

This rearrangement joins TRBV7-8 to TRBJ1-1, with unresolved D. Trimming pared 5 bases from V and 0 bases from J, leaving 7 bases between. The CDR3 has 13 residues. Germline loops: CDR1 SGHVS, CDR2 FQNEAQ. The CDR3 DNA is TGTGCCAGCAGCCGTACAGTGAACACTGAAGCTTTCTTT. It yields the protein CASSRTVNTEAFF.

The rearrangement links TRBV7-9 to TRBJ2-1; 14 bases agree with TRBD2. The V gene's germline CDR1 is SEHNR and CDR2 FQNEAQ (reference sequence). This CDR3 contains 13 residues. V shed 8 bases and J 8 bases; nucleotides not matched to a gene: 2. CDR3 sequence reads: CASEGLAGDEQFF. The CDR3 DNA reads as TGTGCCAGCGAGGGACTAGCGGGGGATGAGCAGTTCTTC. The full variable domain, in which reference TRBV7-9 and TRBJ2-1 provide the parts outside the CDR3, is DTGVSQNPRHKITKRGQNVTFRCDPISEHNRLYWYRQTLGQGPEFLTYFQNEAQLEKSRLLSDRFSAERPKGSFSTLEIQRTEQGDSAMYLCASEGLAGDEQFFGPGTRLTVL.

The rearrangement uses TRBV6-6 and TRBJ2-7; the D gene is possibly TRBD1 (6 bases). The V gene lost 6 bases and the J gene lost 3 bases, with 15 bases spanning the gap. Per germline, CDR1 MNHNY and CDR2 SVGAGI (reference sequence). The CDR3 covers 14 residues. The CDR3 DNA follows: TGTGCCAGCAGAAATTCAGGGACAATCTACGAGCAGTACTTC. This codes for CASRNSGTIYEQYF.

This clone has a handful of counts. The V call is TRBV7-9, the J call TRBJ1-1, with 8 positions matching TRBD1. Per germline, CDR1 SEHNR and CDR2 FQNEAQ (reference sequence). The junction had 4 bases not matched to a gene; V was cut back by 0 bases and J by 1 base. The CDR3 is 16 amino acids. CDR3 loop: CASSLARTGRNTEAFF. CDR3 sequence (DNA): TGTGCCAGCAGCTTAGCCCGGACAGGGAGGAACACTGAAGCTTTCTTT.

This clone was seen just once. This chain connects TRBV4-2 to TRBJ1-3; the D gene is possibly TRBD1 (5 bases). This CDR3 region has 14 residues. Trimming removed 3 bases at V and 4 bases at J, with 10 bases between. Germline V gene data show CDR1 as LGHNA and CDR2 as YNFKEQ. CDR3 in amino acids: CASSQPTEGNTIYF. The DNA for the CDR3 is TGTGCCAGCAGCCAGCCGACAGAAGGAAACACCATATATTTT.

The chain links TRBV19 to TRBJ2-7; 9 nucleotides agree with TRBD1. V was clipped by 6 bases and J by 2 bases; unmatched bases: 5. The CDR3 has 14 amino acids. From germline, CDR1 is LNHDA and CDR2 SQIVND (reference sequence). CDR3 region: CASRPGQGTYEQYF. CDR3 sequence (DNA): TGTGCCAGTAGGCCGGGACAGGGCACCTACGAGCAGTACTTC.

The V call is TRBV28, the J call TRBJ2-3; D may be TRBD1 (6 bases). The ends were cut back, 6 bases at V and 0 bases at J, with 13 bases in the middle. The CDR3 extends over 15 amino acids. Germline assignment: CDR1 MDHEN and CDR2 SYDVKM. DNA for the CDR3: TGTGCCAGCAGAGGTTGGGGGCTAAGCACAGATACGCAGTATTTT. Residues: CASRGWGLSTDTQYF.

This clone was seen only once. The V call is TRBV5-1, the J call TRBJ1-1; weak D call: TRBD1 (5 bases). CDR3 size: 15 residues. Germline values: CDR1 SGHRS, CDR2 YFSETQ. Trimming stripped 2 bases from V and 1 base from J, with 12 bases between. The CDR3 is CASSFSWGSNTEAFF. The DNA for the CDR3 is TGCGCCAGCAGCTTTTCGTGGGGCTCGAACACTGAAGCTTTCTTT.

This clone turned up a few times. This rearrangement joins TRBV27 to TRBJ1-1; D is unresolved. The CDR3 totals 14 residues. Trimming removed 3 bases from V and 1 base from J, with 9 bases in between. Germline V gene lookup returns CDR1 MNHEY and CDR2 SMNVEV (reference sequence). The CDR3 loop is CASSFSGRNTEAFF. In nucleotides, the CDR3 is TGTGCCAGCAGTTTTTCAGGTCGGAACACTGAAGCTTTCTTT.

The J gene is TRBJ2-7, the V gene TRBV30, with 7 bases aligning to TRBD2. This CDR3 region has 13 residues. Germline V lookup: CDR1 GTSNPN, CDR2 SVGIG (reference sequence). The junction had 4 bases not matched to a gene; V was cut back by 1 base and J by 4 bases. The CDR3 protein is CAWSGGGWYEQYF. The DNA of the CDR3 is TGTGCCTGGAGTGGGGGGGGATGGTACGAGCAGTACTTC. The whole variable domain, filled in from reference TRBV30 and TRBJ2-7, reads SQTIHQWPATLVQPVGSPLSLECTVEGTSNPNLYWYRQAAGRGLQLLFYSVGIGQISSEVPQNLSASRPQDRQFILSSKKLLLSDSGFYLCAWSGGGWYEQYFGPGTRLTVT.

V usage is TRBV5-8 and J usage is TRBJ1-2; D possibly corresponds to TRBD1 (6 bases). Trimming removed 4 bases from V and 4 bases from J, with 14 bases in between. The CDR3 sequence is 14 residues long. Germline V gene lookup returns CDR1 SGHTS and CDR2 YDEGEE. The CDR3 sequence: CASSGRQVGYGYTF. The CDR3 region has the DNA TGTGCCAGCAGCGGGAGACAGGTGGGCTATGGCTACACCTTC.

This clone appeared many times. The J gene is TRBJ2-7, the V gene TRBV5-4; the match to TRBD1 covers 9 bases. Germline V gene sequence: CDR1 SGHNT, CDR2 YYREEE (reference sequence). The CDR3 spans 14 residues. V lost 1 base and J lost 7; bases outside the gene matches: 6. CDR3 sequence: CASSLRDRAQEQYF. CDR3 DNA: TGTGCCAGCAGCTTGAGGGACAGGGCGCAAGAGCAGTACTTC.

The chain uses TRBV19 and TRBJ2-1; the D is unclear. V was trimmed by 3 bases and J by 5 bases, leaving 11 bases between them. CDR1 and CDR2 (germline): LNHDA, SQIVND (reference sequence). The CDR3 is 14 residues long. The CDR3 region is CASSISSPNNEQFF. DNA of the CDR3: TGTGCCAGTAGTATCTCCAGTCCAAACAATGAGCAGTTCTTC.

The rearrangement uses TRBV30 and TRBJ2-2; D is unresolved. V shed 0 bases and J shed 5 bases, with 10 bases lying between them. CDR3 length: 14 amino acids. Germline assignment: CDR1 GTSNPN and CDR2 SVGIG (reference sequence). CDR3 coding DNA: TGTGCCTGGAGTGTACGGTACCCGACCGGGGAGCTGTTTTTT. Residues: CAWSVRYPTGELFF.

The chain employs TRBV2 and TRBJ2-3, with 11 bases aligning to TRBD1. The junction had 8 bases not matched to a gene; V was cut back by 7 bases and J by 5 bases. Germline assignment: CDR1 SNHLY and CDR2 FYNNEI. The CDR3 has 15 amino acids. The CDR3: CASKMDRGRGDTQYF. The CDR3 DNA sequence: TGTGCCAGCAAAATGGACAGGGGGCGCGGAGATACGCAGTATTTT.

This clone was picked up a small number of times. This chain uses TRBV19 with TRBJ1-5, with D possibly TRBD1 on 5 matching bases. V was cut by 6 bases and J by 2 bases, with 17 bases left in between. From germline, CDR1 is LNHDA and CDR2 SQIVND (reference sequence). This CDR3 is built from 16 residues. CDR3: CASSFSLGAGNQPQHF. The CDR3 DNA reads TGTGCCAGTAGCTTCTCGTTAGGGGCGGGCAATCAGCCCCAGCATTTT.

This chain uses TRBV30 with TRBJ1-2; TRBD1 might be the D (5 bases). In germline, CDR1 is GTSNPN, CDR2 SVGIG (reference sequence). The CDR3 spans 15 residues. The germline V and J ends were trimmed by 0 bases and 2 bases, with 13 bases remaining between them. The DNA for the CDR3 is TGTGCCTGGAGTGTAGGGTGGGGCTTGAACTATGGCTACACCTTC. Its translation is CAWSVGWGLNYGYTF.

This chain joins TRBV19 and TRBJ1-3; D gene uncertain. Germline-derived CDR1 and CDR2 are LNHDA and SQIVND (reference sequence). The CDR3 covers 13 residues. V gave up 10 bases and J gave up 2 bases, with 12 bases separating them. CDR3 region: CAISNSAGNTIYF. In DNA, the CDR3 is TGTGCCATAAGTAACTCCGCTGGAAACACCATATATTTT.

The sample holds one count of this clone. The DNA for the CDR3 is TGTGCCAGCAGCGTAGACAGGGGTTATGGGAACGAGCAGTACTTC. Translated, it gives CASSVDRGYGNEQYF. The rearrangement uses TRBV7-3 and TRBJ2-7; TRBD1 matches at 8 bases. Germline CDR1 is SGHTA and CDR2 is FQGTGA. This CDR3 is 15 amino acids long. Unmatched junction bases numbered 11, after V lost 5 bases and J lost 5 bases.

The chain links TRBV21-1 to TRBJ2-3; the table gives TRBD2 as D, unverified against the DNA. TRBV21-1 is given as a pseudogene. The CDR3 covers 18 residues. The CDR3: CASSKMPGEGGPTDTQYF. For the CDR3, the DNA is TGTGCCAGCAGCAAAATGCCCGGCGAGGGAGGCCCCACAGATACGCAGTATTTT.